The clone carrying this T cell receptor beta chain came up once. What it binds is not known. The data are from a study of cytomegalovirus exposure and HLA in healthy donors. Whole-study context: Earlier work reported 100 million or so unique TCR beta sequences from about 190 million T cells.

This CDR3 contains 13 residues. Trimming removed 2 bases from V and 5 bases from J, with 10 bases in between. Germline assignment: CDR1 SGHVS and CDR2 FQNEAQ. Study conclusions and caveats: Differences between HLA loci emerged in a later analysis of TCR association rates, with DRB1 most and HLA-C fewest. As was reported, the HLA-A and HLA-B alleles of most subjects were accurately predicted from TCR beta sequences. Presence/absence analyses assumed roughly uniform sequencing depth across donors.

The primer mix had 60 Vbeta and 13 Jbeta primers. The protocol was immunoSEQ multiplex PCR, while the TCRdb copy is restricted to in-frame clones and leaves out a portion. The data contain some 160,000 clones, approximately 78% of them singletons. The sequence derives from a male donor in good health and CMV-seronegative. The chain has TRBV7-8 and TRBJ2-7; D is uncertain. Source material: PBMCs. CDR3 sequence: CASSLFGPDEQYF. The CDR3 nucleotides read TGTGCCAGCAGCTTATTTGGGCCTGACGAGCAGTACTTC.